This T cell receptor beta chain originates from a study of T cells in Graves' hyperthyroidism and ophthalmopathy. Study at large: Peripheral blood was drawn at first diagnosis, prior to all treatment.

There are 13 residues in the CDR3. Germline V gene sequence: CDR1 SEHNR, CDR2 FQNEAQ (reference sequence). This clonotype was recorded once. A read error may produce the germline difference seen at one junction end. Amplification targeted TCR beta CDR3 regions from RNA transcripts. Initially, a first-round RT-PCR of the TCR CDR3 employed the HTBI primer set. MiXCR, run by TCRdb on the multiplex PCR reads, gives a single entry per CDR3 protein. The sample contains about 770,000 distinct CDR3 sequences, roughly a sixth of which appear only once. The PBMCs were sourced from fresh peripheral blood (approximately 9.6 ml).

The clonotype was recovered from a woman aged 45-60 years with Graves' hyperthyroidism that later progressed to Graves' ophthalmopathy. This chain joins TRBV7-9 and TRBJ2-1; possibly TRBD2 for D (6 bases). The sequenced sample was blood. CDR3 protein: CTSSPPGGREQFF. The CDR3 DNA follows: TGTACCAGCAGCCCCCCCGGAGGGCGTGAGCAGTTCTTC. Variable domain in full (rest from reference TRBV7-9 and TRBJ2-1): DTGVSQNPRHKITKRGQNVTFRCDPISEHNRLYWYRQTLGQGPEFLTYFQNEAQLEKSRLLSDRFSAERPKGSFSTLEIQRTEQGDSAMYLCTSSPPGGREQFFGPGTRLTVL.